The 29 T cell receptor beta chains below come from one sample, sequenced in a study of spatial heterogeneity in lung cancer. Study-wide results and caveats: It was found that expanded intratumoral alpha and beta TCR counts tracked tumor mutation counts.

Time point: sample taken at primary tumor resection. TCRdb analysed the 5' RACE reads with MiXCR anew, one entry per CDR3 protein. The repertoire has approximately 23,000 distinct CDR3 sequences, more than 4.5% of them found once; the top ten carry around 10%. Their antigens remain unidentified. Sequenced material: lung tumor tissue, taken at surgery. Source of these receptors: a male donor with early-stage non-small cell lung cancer.

This clonotype was counted many times. The chain uses TRBV5-1 and TRBJ1-1, with 11 nucleotides matching TRBD1. The CDR3 runs to 15 residues. Trimming took 1 base from V and 5 from J; bases not matched to a gene: 4. Looked up from germline, CDR1 is SGHRS and CDR2 is YFSETQ. In DNA, the CDR3 is TGCGCCAGCAGCTTGAGCGGGACAGGGGGAACTGAAGCTTTCTTT. This codes for CASSLSGTGGTEAFF.

This clonotype appeared many times. This chain connects TRBV15 to TRBJ2-5, with D perhaps being TRBD1 or TRBD2 (5 bases each). The ends were cut back, 5 bases at V and 1 base at J, with 17 bases in the middle. Germline V lookup: CDR1 LNHNV, CDR2 YYDKDF (reference sequence). The CDR3 sequence is 16 residues long. The DNA of the CDR3 is TGTGCCACCAGCGCCGGAGGCTTCGGGACCCAAGAGACCCAGTACTTC. It encodes CATSAGGFGTQETQYF.

The chain carries TRBV29-1 and TRBJ2-3; TRBD2 matches 11 bases. The CDR3 consists of 14 residues. CDR1 and CDR2 (germline): SQVTM, ANQGSEA. The ends lost 6 bases at V and 1 base at J; junction bases unmatched: 3. CDR3 nucleotide sequence: TGCAGCGTCCAGACTAGCGGGGGCACAGATACGCAGTATTTT. Amino acids: CSVQTSGGTDTQYF.

The chain couples TRBV6-9 to TRBJ2-7; no firm D call. V lost 10 bases and J 9 bases, leaving 19 bases between the germline ends. CDR3 size: 12 residues. The germline V gene has CDR1 MNHGY and CDR2 SVAAGI. This chain's CDR3 is CATLWTPRRQYF. The CDR3 region has the DNA TGTGCCACCCTTTGGACCCCTAGGCGGCAGTACTTC.

At least ten counts were recorded for this clonotype. The rearrangement joins TRBV24-1 to TRBJ2-7; TRBD1 matches 7 bases. In germline, CDR1 is KGHDR, CDR2 SFDVKD. The V segment lost 4 bases and the J segment 4 bases; nucleotides outside the gene matches: 3. The CDR3 covers 13 residues. CDR3 sequence: CATSETGQYEQYF. In DNA, the CDR3 is TGTGCCACCAGTGAAACGGGACAGTACGAGCAGTACTTC.

This clonotype turned up a few times. This sequence joins TRBV28 and TRBJ1-6; D possibly corresponds to TRBD1 (5 bases). The CDR3 totals 14 residues. Trimming cost V 6 bases and J 8 bases, with 14 bases left between them. From germline, CDR1 is MDHEN and CDR2 SYDVKM. This CDR3 is CASRPEGVYSPLHF. Here the CDR3 DNA reads TGTGCCAGCAGGCCCGAAGGGGTCTATTCACCCCTCCACTTT.

In its sample, this clonotype is medium-sized. The chain recombines TRBV9 with TRBJ1-5; D gene uncertain. In germline, CDR1 is SGDLS, CDR2 YYNGEE. The CDR3 length is 13 residues. Trimming shortened V by 0 bases and J by 5 bases, and 6 bases separated the two germline ends. The CDR3 loop reads CASSVGGYQPQHF. CDR3 DNA: TGTGCCAGCAGCGTAGGGGGTTATCAGCCCCAGCATTTT. The whole variable domain, filled in from reference TRBV9 and TRBJ1-5, reads DSGVTQTPKHLITATGQRVTLRCSPRSGDLSVYWYQQSLDQGLQFLIQYYNGEERAKGNILERFSAQQFPDLHSELNLSSLELGDSALYFCASSVGGYQPQHFGDGTRLSIL.

In this sample, this clonotype turned up many times. The V gene is TRBV28, the J gene TRBJ1-2; D may be TRBD1 (5 bases). V dropped 8 bases and J dropped 3 bases, with 19 bases sitting between them. Looked up from germline, CDR1 is MDHEN and CDR2 is SYDVKM. The CDR3 runs 15 residues. The CDR3 here is CASQTRGRSDYGYTF. In DNA, the CDR3 is TGTGCCAGCCAAACTCGGGGACGGTCGGACTATGGCTACACCTTC.

The sample holds many counts of this clonotype. The genes are TRBV7-9 and TRBJ2-5; 10 bases agree with TRBD1. CDR1 and CDR2 (germline): SEHNR, FQNEAQ (reference sequence). CDR3 length: 15 amino acids. V shed 5 bases, J shed 6 bases, and the junction held 9 bases outside the gene matches. The CDR3 DNA reads TGTGCCAGCAGCCAGCGGGACAGGGGTTGGAAGACCCAGTACTTC. This translates into CASSQRDRGWKTQYF.

By frequency in the sample, this clonotype is medium-sized. The rearrangement uses TRBV7-2 and TRBJ1-5; D unclear. The germline CDR1 and CDR2 sequences are SGHTA and FQGNSA. The CDR3 covers 14 residues. The V end lost 4 bases, the J end lost 4 bases, and 11 bases lay between the germline ends. The CDR3 DNA is TGTGCCAGCAGCTCCTCAGGCCAAAATCAGCCCCAGCATTTT. This sequence encodes CASSSSGQNQPQHF.

This clonotype was detected ten times or more. The J gene is TRBJ2-1, the V gene TRBV7-9, with D tentatively TRBD2 (6 bases). Germline CDR1 SEHNR, CDR2 FQNEAQ (reference sequence). There are 16 residues in the CDR3. V was pared by 5 bases and J by 3 bases, with 17 bases between. For the CDR3, the DNA is TGTGCCAGCAGCCCACCAGGGAGGCGGGGCTACAATGAGCAGTTCTTC. Amino acids: CASSPPGRRGYNEQFF.

This clonotype was seen many times. The chain recombines TRBV24-1 with TRBJ2-3; no reliable D call. V was shortened by 0 bases and J by 0 bases, with 9 bases between the two germline ends. The CDR3 contains 16 residues. Per germline, CDR1 KGHDR and CDR2 SFDVKD. The CDR3 spells CATSDLGESSTDTQYF. CDR3 DNA sequence: TGTGCCACCAGTGATTTGGGAGAGTCTAGCACAGATACGCAGTATTTT.

The chain employs TRBV7-2 and TRBJ2-5, with 8 nucleotides matching TRBD2. With V trimmed by 1 base and J by 1 base, 2 bases remained unmatched. The germline V gene has CDR1 SGHTA and CDR2 FQGNSA. The CDR3 is made up of 15 amino acids. This chain's CDR3 is CASSLGGLAQETQYF. For the CDR3, the DNA is TGTGCCAGCAGCTTAGGAGGACTAGCCCAAGAGACCCAGTACTTC.

Ten or more counts support this clonotype. The J gene is TRBJ1-1, the V gene TRBV5-1; D uncertain. Germline values: CDR1 SGHRS, CDR2 YFSETQ. This CDR3 is built from 13 residues. V gave up 0 bases and J gave up 6 bases, with 9 bases separating them. The CDR3 DNA reads TGCGCCAGCAGCTTGGGGTTGGCAGCTGAAGCTTTCTTT. Protein sequence: CASSLGLAAEAFF.

This clonotype was recorded at least ten times. The CDR3 loop is CASRNGQGWQETQYF. The CDR3 DNA sequence: TGTGCCAGCAGAAACGGGCAGGGATGGCAAGAGACCCAGTACTTC. The chain joins TRBV6-2 or TRBV6-3 to TRBJ2-5; TRBD1 might be the D (5 bases). The CDR3 runs 15 residues. CDR1 and CDR2 (germline): MNHEY, SVGEGT. The V end was cut by 6 bases, the J end by 2 bases, with 16 bases between.

The sample holds many counts of this clonotype. The chain joins TRBV20-1 to TRBJ2-7, with D unresolved. Trimming shortened V by 5 bases and J by 5 bases, and 19 bases separated the two germline ends. This CDR3 comprises 14 residues. Germline CDR1 is DFQATT and CDR2 is SNEGSKA (reference sequence). The CDR3 loop is CSAAGEIRLHEQYF. The CDR3 DNA sequence: TGCAGTGCTGCTGGGGAAATTCGCCTTCACGAGCAGTACTTC.

This clonotype has a count of ten or more. The rearrangement links TRBV6-1 to TRBJ2-7; the D is unclear. The CDR3 covers 11 residues. From germline, CDR1 is MNHNS and CDR2 SASEGT. Trimming left V 8 bases short and J 3 bases short, with 8 bases between. The CDR3 DNA sequence: TGTGCCAGCCTATACATCTACGAGCAGTACTTC. It translates to CASLYIYEQYF.

This clonotype was seen repeatedly, ten times or more. This chain connects TRBV29-1 to TRBJ2-1; D perhaps matches TRBD2 (6 bases). There are 14 residues in the CDR3. Trimming took off 5 bases at V and 2 bases at J, with 13 bases between the two ends. The V gene's germline CDR1 is SQVTM and CDR2 ANQGSEA. The CDR3 loop reads CSVPWRGAYNEQFF. The DNA for the CDR3 is TGCAGCGTTCCGTGGAGGGGAGCCTACAATGAGCAGTTCTTC.

This clonotype was seen repeatedly, ten times or more. This chain links TRBV13 with TRBJ2-7; unclear D gene. This CDR3 has 12 residues. Germline lookup yields CDR1 PRHDT and CDR2 FYEKMQ (reference sequence). Between the trimmed V and J ends, which lost 3 bases and 5 bases, there was a span of 8 bases. CDR3 sequence (DNA): TGTGCCAGCAGCTTGGTTAGGGACGAGCAGTACTTC. Residues: CASSLVRDEQYF.

CDR3 region: CASSLKGIGRSNQPQHF. CDR3 DNA: TGTGCCAGCAGTTTAAAGGGGATAGGACGTAGCAATCAGCCCCAGCATTTT. The rearrangement links TRBV12-3 or TRBV12-4 to TRBJ1-5, with TRBD1 as a possible D gene (5 bases). Trimming shortened V by 2 bases and J by 0 bases, and 14 bases separated the two germline ends. This CDR3 region has 17 residues.

This clonotype was detected ten times or more. This chain uses TRBV18 with TRBJ1-4; TRBD1 aligns across 8 bases. The V and J ends lost 5 bases and 8 bases, in that order; junction bases with no gene match: 10. Per germline, CDR1 KGHSH and CDR2 LQKENI. CDR3 length: 15 residues. This CDR3 reads CASSSTTGGREKLFF. In DNA form, the CDR3 reads TGTGCCAGCTCATCGACAACAGGGGGTAGGGAAAAACTGTTTTTT. Filled out from reference TRBV18 and TRBJ1-4, the complete variable domain reads NAGVMQNPRHLVRRRGQEARLRCSPMKGHSHVYWYRQLPEEGLKFMVYLQKENIIDESGMPKERFSAEFPKEGPSILRIQQVVRGDSAAYFCASSSTTGGREKLFFGSGTQLSVL.

At least ten counts were recorded for this clonotype. V is TRBV6-5 and J is TRBJ2-2; 11 bases are shared with TRBD2. Germline lookup yields CDR1 MNHEY and CDR2 SVGAGI. CDR3 size: 18 residues. The trim removed 5 bases at V and 0 bases at J, leaving 8 bases unmatched. The CDR3 loop is CASSHDQTSGANTGELFF. The CDR3 DNA reads as TGTGCCAGCAGTCACGACCAGACTAGCGGGGCGAACACCGGGGAGCTGTTTTTT.

This clonotype was seen at least ten times. V and J are TRBV7-2 and TRBJ2-1; 11 bases are shared with TRBD2. Looked up from germline, CDR1 is SGHTA and CDR2 is FQGNSA. Trimming at V came to 4 bases and at J to 13 bases, leaving 6 bases not matched to a gene. This CDR3 region has 13 residues. The CDR3 nucleotides read TGTGCCAGCAGCTCTGATAGCGGGAGGGCCCAGTTCTTC. Translated, it gives CASSSDSGRAQFF.

This clonotype was counted at least ten times. V is TRBV20-1 and J is TRBJ2-1; TRBD2 might be the D (6 bases). This CDR3 comprises 15 residues. The V gene's germline CDR1 is DFQATT and CDR2 SNEGSKA (reference sequence). V was clipped by 6 bases and J by 8 bases, with 23 bases between them. The CDR3 loop is CSAPRRAPRGHEQFF. The CDR3, as DNA: TGCAGTGCCCCCAGGAGGGCACCTCGAGGGCATGAGCAGTTCTTC.

In its sample, this clonotype was seen many times. The chain employs TRBV12-3 or TRBV12-4 and TRBJ1-2; D unclear. This CDR3 contains 13 residues. V dropped 1 base and J dropped 4 bases, with 7 bases sitting between them. The CDR3 DNA reads as TGTGCCAGCAGTTTAGGCGAGACCTATGGCTACACCTTC. The encoded protein is CASSLGETYGYTF.

This clonotype has a handful of counts. The V and J genes are TRBV12-3 or TRBV12-4 and TRBJ1-2; D is uncertain. Trimming cost V 6 bases and J 4 bases, with 12 bases left between them. The CDR3 extends over 13 amino acids. For the CDR3, the DNA is TGTGCCAGCAGCCCCGGACTGTTCTATGGCTACACCTTC. This sequence encodes CASSPGLFYGYTF.

This clonotype was counted only a few times. A much larger clonotype is one base distant, so this may be a read error. The chain couples TRBV7-2 to TRBJ2-2; 7 bases map to TRBD2. The CDR3 consists of 15 residues. Germline V CDR1 and CDR2: SGHTA, FQGNSA. The J segment lost 1 base and the V segment lost 4 bases, leaving 3 bases of the junction unmatched. The CDR3: CTSSSQRENTGELFF. CDR3 bases: TGTACCAGCAGCTCCCAGCGGGAGAACACCGGGGAGCTGTTTTTT.

This clonotype was detected many times. The rearrangement joins TRBV27 to TRBJ2-7; 11 bases are a match to TRBD1. The CDR3 is 14 residues long. The V gene end was trimmed by 10 bases and the J gene end by 6 bases; junction bases not matched to a gene: 11. CDR1 MNHEY and CDR2 SMNVEV come from the germline V gene (reference sequence). The CDR3 nucleotides read TGTGCCACCTCTACCAGGACAGGGGGCCTCGAGCAGTACTTC. Translation: CATSTRTGGLEQYF.

This clonotype was recorded a few times. The chain's CDR3 is CASSRRQGVRYGYTF. The CDR3 DNA is TGTGCCAGCAGTCGCCGACAGGGGGTTCGCTATGGCTACACCTTC. This chain uses TRBV12-3 or TRBV12-4 with TRBJ1-2, with 9 bases lining up with TRBD1. J gave up 4 bases and V 5 bases, and 8 bases lay outside the gene matches. The CDR3 has 15 amino acids.